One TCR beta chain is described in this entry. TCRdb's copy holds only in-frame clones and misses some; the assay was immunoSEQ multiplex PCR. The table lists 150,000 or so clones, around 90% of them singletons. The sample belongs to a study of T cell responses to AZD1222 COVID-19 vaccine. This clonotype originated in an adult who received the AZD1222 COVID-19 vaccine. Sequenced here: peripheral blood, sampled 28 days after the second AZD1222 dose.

This chain's CDR3 is CATSTRTATNEKLFF. As DNA, the CDR3 is TGTGCCACCAGCACCCGGACAGCAACTAATGAAAAACTGTTTTTT. This chain joins TRBV15 and TRBJ1-4, with D tentatively TRBD1 (6 bases). Looked up from germline, CDR1 is LNHNV and CDR2 is YYDKDF (reference sequence). With 4 bases removed from V and 0 bases from J, the gap between germline ends came to 9 bases. The CDR3 extends over 15 amino acids.